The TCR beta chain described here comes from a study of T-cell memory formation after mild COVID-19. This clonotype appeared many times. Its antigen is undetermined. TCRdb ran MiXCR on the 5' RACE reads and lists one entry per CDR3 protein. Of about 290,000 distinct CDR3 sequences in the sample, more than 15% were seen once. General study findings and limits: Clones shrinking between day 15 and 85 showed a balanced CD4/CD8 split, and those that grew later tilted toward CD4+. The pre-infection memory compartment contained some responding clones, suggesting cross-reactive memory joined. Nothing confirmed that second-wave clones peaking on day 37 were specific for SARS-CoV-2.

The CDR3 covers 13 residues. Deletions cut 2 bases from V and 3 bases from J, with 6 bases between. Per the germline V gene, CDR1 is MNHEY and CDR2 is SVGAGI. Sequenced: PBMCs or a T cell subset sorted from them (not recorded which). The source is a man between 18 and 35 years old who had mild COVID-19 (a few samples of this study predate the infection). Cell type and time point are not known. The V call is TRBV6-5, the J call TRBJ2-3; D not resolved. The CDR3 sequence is CASSYEGTDTQYF. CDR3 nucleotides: TGTGCCAGCAGTTACGAAGGTACAGATACGCAGTATTTT.